The next 14 T cell receptor beta chains were all read from a single sample in a study of identical twins. TCRdb fed the 5' RACE reads into MiXCR, producing one record per CDR3 protein. Of 690,000 or so distinct CDR3 sequences in the sample, under 9% were seen once. These data were also filed under a second study, of yellow fever vaccine responses in identical twins.

Sequencing was performed on PBMCs. The origin of the receptors is a young woman in good health.

This clonotype was counted a few times. This chain links TRBV30 with TRBJ2-3, with D possibly being TRBD1 or TRBD2 (6 bases each). Germline loops: CDR1 GTSNPN, CDR2 SVGIG (reference sequence). The CDR3 spans 14 residues. V lost 0 bases and J 7 bases, leaving 14 bases between the germline ends. The CDR3 protein is CAWSVLGGDNTQYF. Here the CDR3 DNA reads TGTGCCTGGAGTGTTTTAGGAGGGGACAATACGCAGTATTTT.

The sample holds a few counts of this clonotype. J is TRBJ1-6 and V is TRBV7-2; D gene unclear. The CDR3 length is 13 residues. CDR1 is SGHTA, CDR2 FQGNSA, per germline. Trimming cost V 1 base and J 4 bases, with 2 bases left between them. Here the CDR3 reads CASSLEYNSPLHF. In DNA, the CDR3 is TGTGCCAGCAGCTTAGAGTATAATTCACCCCTCCACTTT. Using reference TRBV7-2 and TRBJ1-6 for the parts outside the CDR3, the full variable domain is GAGVSQSPSNKVTEKGKDVELRCDPISGHTALYWYRQSLGQGLEFLIYFQGNSAPDKSGLPSDRFSAERTGGSVSTLTIQRTQQEDSAVYLCASSLEYNSPLHFGNGTRLTVT.

This clonotype occurred a few times. This chain links TRBV4-1 with TRBJ2-3; TRBD2 agrees at 11 bases. V was pared by 1 base and J by 0 bases, with 6 bases of the junction left unmatched. The CDR3 length is 18 residues. Germline CDR1 MGHRA, CDR2 YSYEKL. The CDR3 sequence: CASSQVASGGPSTDTQYF. The CDR3 DNA sequence: TGCGCCAGCAGCCAAGTGGCTAGCGGGGGGCCCAGCACAGATACGCAGTATTTT.

This chain joins TRBV13 and TRBJ1-1, with no clear D. The CDR3 runs 13 residues. V lost 9 bases, J lost 7 bases, and 18 bases lay in between. Germline V CDR1 and CDR2: PRHDT, FYEKMQ (reference sequence). The chain's CDR3 is CARGAGLYNEAFF. Written as DNA, the CDR3 is TGTGCCAGGGGCGCCGGGCTCTACAATGAAGCTTTCTTT. The full variable domain, completed using reference TRBV13 and TRBJ1-1, is AAGVIQSPRHLIKEKRETATLKCYPIPRHDTVYWYQQGPGQDPQFLISFYEKMQSDKGSIPDRFSAQQFSDYHSELNMSSLELGDSALYFCARGAGLYNEAFFGQGTRLTVV.

The chain carries TRBV7-9 and TRBJ1-5; D may be TRBD1 (5 bases). CDR3 length equals 15 residues. Germline V gives CDR1 SEHNR, CDR2 FQNEAQ (reference sequence). V was shortened by 2 bases and J by 2 bases, with 10 bases between the two germline ends. The chain's CDR3 is CASSLYGGGNQPQHF. The CDR3 coding sequence is TGTGCCAGCAGCTTATACGGGGGTGGCAATCAGCCCCAGCATTTT.

This clonotype was seen more than once but under ten times. The rearrangement joins TRBV7-2 to TRBJ2-5; TRBD1 aligns across 11 bases. Per germline, CDR1 SGHTA and CDR2 FQGNSA. The CDR3 contains 16 residues. J gave up 5 bases and V 5 bases, and 10 bases lay outside the gene matches. The CDR3 DNA is TGTGCCAGCAGCCCACGGGACAGGGGGGATTGGGAGACCCAGTACTTC. Its translation: CASSPRDRGDWETQYF.

This rearrangement joins TRBV7-9 to TRBJ2-1; the match to TRBD2 covers 8 bases. CDR1 and CDR2 from the germline V gene are SEHNR and FQNEAQ (reference sequence). The V segment lost 1 base and the J segment 6 bases; nucleotides outside the gene matches: 8. The CDR3 extends over 16 amino acids. The CDR3 sequence is CASSLVRTSPPNEQFF. CDR3 sequence (DNA): TGTGCCAGCAGCTTAGTCCGGACTAGCCCCCCCAATGAGCAGTTCTTC.

The sample holds a few counts of this clonotype. This chain connects TRBV10-3 to TRBJ1-1, with D perhaps TRBD1 (5 bases). The CDR3 is made up of 13 amino acids. The V gene lost 11 bases and the J gene lost 0 bases, with 13 bases spanning the gap. Germline V gives CDR1 ENHRY, CDR2 SYGVKD. The CDR3 loop is CAGRQYMNTEAFF. The CDR3 DNA sequence: TGTGCCGGCCGACAGTACATGAACACTGAAGCTTTCTTT.

There are a few counts of this clonotype. The chain joins TRBV19 to TRBJ2-1, with 14 nucleotides matching TRBD2. The germline V gene encodes CDR1 LNHDA and CDR2 SQIVND (reference sequence). The CDR3 spans 17 residues. After removal of 8 bases from V and 2 bases from J, the junction contained 8 bases not matched to a gene. CDR3 region: CASPGTSGSLTYNEQFF. Written as DNA, the CDR3 is TGTGCCAGTCCCGGGACTAGCGGGAGTTTGACCTACAATGAGCAGTTCTTC.

The chain employs TRBV7-6 and TRBJ2-1, with a tentative D call TRBD2 (6 bases). The length of the CDR3 is 16 residues. Germline values: CDR1 SGHVS, CDR2 FNYEAQ. Deletions cut 0 bases from V and 4 bases from J, with 13 bases between. DNA of the CDR3: TGTGCCAGCAGCTTAGCTTCGGGACTCAAATACAATGAGCAGTTCTTC. Translation: CASSLASGLKYNEQFF.

The sample holds a few counts of this clonotype. The chain couples TRBV4-2 to TRBJ2-2; the match to TRBD2 covers 7 bases. The ends lost 11 bases at V and 2 bases at J; junction bases unmatched: 8. Germline-derived CDR1 and CDR2 are LGHNA and YNFKEQ. This CDR3 has 14 amino acids. The CDR3 loop reads CAGASGTNTGELFF. The CDR3 DNA reads TGTGCCGGAGCTAGCGGCACCAACACCGGGGAGCTGTTTTTT.

The V gene is TRBV12-3 or TRBV12-4, the J gene TRBJ2-7; possible D gene TRBD1, 5 bases. The V end was cut by 6 bases, the J end by 7 bases, with 13 bases between. This CDR3 spans 12 amino acids. This chain's CDR3 is CASSPSGKEQYF. CDR3 coding DNA: TGTGCCAGCAGCCCGTCAGGGAAAGAGCAGTACTTC.

This clonotype has only a few counts. The CDR3 region is CASSPQSGEQPQHF. The CDR3 nucleotides are TGTGCCAGCAGTCCACAGAGTGGCGAGCAGCCCCAGCATTTT. The chain couples TRBV28 to TRBJ1-5, with D uncertain. The V and J ends lost 5 bases and 7 bases respectively, with 15 bases between them. The CDR3 runs to 14 residues. Germline loops: CDR1 MDHEN, CDR2 SYDVKM.

This clonotype was seen more than once but under ten times. V gene TRBV7-9 combines with J gene TRBJ2-4, with D possibly TRBD1 on 5 matching bases. CDR3 length equals 13 residues. CDR1 and CDR2 (germline): SEHNR, FQNEAQ (reference sequence). V was cut by 3 bases and J by 5 bases, with 8 bases left in between. In DNA, the CDR3 is TGTGCCAGCAGCTTGGGGCCAGAAAACATTCAGTACTTC. It codes for CASSLGPENIQYF.